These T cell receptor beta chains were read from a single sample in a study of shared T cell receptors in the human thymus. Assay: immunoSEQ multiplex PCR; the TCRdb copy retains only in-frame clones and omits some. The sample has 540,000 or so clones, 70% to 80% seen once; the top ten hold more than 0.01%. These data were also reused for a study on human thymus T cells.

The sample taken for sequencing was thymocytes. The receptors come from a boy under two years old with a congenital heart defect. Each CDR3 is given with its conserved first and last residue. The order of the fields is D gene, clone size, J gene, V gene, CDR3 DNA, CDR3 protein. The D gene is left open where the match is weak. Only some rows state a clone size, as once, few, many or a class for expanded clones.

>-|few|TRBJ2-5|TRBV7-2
TGTGCCAGCAGCTTACAACGGGAGACCCAGTACTTC
CASSLQRETQYF
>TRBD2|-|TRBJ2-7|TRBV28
TGTGCCAGCACTAGATGCGCGGGAGGACGGTACGAGCAGTACTTC
CASTRCAGGRYEQYF
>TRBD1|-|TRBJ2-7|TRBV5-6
TGTGCCAGCAGCCGAACAGGGGGGAAGTACGAGCAGTACTTC
CASSRTGGKYEQYF
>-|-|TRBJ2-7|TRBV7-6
TGTGCCAGCAGCTTATGGGGCAGGGATAACTACGAGCAGTACTTC
CASSLWGRDNYEQYF
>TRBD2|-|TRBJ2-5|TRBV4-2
TGTGCCAGCAGCCCTGGGGCTAGCGGGAGGGATCAAAAAGAGACCCAGTACTTC
CASSPGASGRDQKETQYF
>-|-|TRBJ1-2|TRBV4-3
TGCGCCAGCAGCCAACTACAGGGCCCTGGGTTGGCTATCACCTTC
CASSQLQGPGLAITF
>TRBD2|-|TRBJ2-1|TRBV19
TGTGCCAGTAGTATAGGTGGGACTAAGAAGTACAATGAGCAGTTCTTC
CASSIGGTKKYNEQFF
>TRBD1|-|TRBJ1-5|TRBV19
TGTGCCAGTAGTATTTACAGGGGCAATAATCAGCCCCAGCATTTT
CASSIYRGNNQPQHF
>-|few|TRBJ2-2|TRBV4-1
TGCGCCAGCAGAAGCGGGCTTTCGAACACCGGGGAGCTGTTTTTT
CASRSGLSNTGELFF
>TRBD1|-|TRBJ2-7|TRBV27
TGTGCCAGCAGTACCAACAGGGGGCAAACCTACGAGCAGTACTTC
CASSTNRGQTYEQYF
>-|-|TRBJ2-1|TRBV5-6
TGTGCCAGTACCCCGGGGCAGGGGACCTACAATGAGCAGTTCTTC
CASTPGQGTYNEQFF
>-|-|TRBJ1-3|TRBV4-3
TGCGCCAGCAGCCAAGATTCAGGAAGGTCTGGAAACACCATATATTTT
CASSQDSGRSGNTIYF
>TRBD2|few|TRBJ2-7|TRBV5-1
TGCGCCAGCAGCCCGGGGACTAGCCCTACACCCCGCTCCTACGAGCAGTACTTC
CASSPGTSPTPRSYEQYF
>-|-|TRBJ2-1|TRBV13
TGTGCCAGCAGCTTACCCTACCCCAACTCCTACAATGAGCAGTTCTTC
CASSLPYPNSYNEQFF
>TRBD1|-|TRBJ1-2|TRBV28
TGTGCCAGTCTGGGGGGCAGGGGGAACCCTAACTATGGCTACACCTTC
CASLGGRGNPNYGYTF
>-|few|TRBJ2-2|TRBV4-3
TGCGCCAGCACCTGGGCGGGCACCGGGGAGCTGTTTTTT
CASTWAGTGELFF
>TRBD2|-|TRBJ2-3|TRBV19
TGTGCCAGTAGTATTGGACTAGCGAGCACAGATACGCAGTATTTT
CASSIGLASTDTQYF
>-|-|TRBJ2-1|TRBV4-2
TGTGCCAGCAGCCCCCATAGGGGCAGCTCCTACAATGAGCAGTTCTTC
CASSPHRGSSYNEQFF
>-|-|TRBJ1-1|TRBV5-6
TGTGCCAGCAGCCCACGTCAGGGAAACACTGAAGCTTTCTTT
CASSPRQGNTEAFF
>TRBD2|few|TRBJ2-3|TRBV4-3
TGCGCCAGCAGCCAAGATAGGGGAGGGGACACAGATACGCAGTATTTT
CASSQDRGGDTDTQYF
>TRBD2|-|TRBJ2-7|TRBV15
TGTGCCACCAGCAGACCCCGGGGTGGGCGGGAGGGTAACGAGCAGTACTTC
CATSRPRGGREGNEQYF
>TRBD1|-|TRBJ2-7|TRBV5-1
TGCGCCAGCAGCTCCCGACAGGGGGCCTACGAGCAGTACTTC
CASSSRQGAYEQYF
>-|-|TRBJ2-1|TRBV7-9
TGTGCCAGCAGGCCCGGTAGCCGCCGCCCCTACAATGAGCAGTTCTTC
CASRPGSRRPYNEQFF
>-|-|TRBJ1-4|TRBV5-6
TGTGCCAGCAGCGCCTTAGACCGGACTGGGAGAGAAAAACTGTTTTTT
CASSALDRTGREKLFF
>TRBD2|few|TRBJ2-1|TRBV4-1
TGCGCCAGCAGCCAAGACCGACTAGCGGGAGTACAGTCCTACAATGAGCAGTTCTTC
CASSQDRLAGVQSYNEQFF
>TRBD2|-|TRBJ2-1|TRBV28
TGTGCCAGCACCTCAAAGGCGGGAGTGGGCAATGAGCAGTTCTTC
CASTSKAGVGNEQFF
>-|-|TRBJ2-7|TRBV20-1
TGCAGTGCTAGATACGGCGGCGAGCAGTACTTC
CSARYGGEQYF
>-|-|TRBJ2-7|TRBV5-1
TGCGCCAGCAGAGTGTGGACAGCCTCCTACGAGCAGTACTTC
CASRVWTASYEQYF
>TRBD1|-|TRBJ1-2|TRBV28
TGTGCCAGCAGTCCCCGAGACTGGACAGGGGGCCGGTATGGCTACACCTTC
CASSPRDWTGGRYGYTF
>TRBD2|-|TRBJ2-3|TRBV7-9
TGTGCCAGCAGCTTAGTGGTCGCGGGAGGGGCAGATACGCAGTATTTT
CASSLVVAGGADTQYF
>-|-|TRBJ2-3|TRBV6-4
TGTGCCAGCAGTGAACACTGGGGGGCAGATACGCAGTATTTT
CASSEHWGADTQYF
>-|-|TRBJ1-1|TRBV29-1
TGCAGCGTAGTAGACAGAGACCCTACAAACACTGAAGCTTTCTTT
CSVVDRDPTNTEAFF
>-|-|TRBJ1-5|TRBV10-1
TGCGCCAGCAGAAGACAGGCCCAGCCCCAGCATTTT
CASRRQAQPQHF
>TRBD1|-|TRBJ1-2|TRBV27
TGTGCCAGCAGTTTATCGGACAGGGGGCGATTCATGGATGGCTACACCTTC
CASSLSDRGRFMDGYTF
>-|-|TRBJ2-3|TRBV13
TGTGCCAGCAGCTCCCTCGGGGCAGATACGCAGTATTTT
CASSSLGADTQYF
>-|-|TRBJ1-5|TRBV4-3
TGCGCCAGCAGCCAAGAACAGGGTGGCAATCAGCCCCAGCATTTT
CASSQEQGGNQPQHF
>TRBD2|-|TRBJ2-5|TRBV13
TGTGCCAGCAGCTTAGGCGGGACTAAAGAGACCCAGTACTTC
CASSLGGTKETQYF